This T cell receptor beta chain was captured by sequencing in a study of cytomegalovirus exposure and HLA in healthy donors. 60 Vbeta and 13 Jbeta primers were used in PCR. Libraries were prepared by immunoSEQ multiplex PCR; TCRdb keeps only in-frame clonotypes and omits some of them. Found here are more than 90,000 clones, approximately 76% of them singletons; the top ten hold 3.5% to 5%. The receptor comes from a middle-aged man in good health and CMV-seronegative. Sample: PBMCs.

In nucleotides, the CDR3 is TGTGCCAGCAGCTTAGATCTGTCCTACGAGCAGTACTTC. Translated: CASSLDLSYEQYF. The chain carries TRBV11-3 and TRBJ2-7; D is ambiguous. The CDR3 has 13 residues. V lost 0 bases, J lost 1 base, and 4 bases lay in between. CDR1 is SGHNT, CDR2 YENEEA, per germline.